These T cell receptor beta chains were read from a single sample in a study of T cell changes during pregnancy in multiple sclerosis. The table came from immunoSEQ multiplex PCR; TCRdb's copy has only in-frame clones and leaves some out. The table records 65,000 to 85,000 clones, around nine tenths of them present only once. Source: CD4+ T cells from peripheral blood mononuclear cells, taken before pregnancy. The receptor source for this set is a female donor with multiple sclerosis, enrolled in a pregnancy study. The CDR3 runs from the conserved cysteine through the conserved F or W. D genes are given only for firm matches. Part of the rows lack a size; the others show once, few, many or a class for expanded clones.

TRBD2	NA	TRBV7-2	TRBJ2-7	CASSLGRERVEQYF	TGTGCCAGCAGCTTAGGGCGGGAGCGGGTCGAGCAGTACTTC
NA	NA	TRBV4-1	TRBJ1-3	CASSQDPAGNTIYF	TGCGCCAGCAGCCAAGATCCGGCCGGGAACACCATATATTTT
TRBD1	NA	TRBV5-4	TRBJ1-4	CASSLHPGQGSEKLFF	TGTGCCAGCAGCTTACATCCGGGACAGGGGAGTGAAAAACTGTTTTTT
NA	once	TRBV10-3	TRBJ1-2	CAISESFSYGYTF	TGTGCCATCAGTGAGTCTTTCAGCTATGGCTACACCTTC
NA	NA	TRBV5-6	TRBJ2-7	CASSLVGFSYEQYF	TGTGCCAGCAGCTTGGTCGGGTTCTCCTACGAGCAGTACTTC
NA	NA	TRBV10-3	TRBJ1-1	CAISRQEEAEAFF	TGTGCCATCAGCCGACAGGAGGAAGCTGAAGCTTTCTTT
NA	NA	TRBV5-1	TRBJ2-1	CASSRTGPRLDDEQFF	TGCGCCAGCAGCAGAACGGGTCCGAGACTAGATGACGAGCAGTTCTTC
NA	NA	TRBV5-4	TRBJ1-2	CASSPRDNYGYTF	TGTGCCAGCAGCCCCCGGGATAACTATGGCTACACCTTC
TRBD1	NA	TRBV30	TRBJ1-1	CAWRRDRGVKTEAFF	TGTGCCTGGCGCCGGGACAGGGGTGTAAAAACTGAAGCTTTCTTT
NA	NA	TRBV18	TRBJ2-7	CASSPGVPGTPYEQYF	TGTGCCAGCTCACCAGGAGTTCCCGGGACACCCTATGAGCAGTACTTC
TRBD1	once	TRBV6-1	TRBJ1-1	CASKGTGVNTEAFF	TGTGCCAGCAAAGGGACAGGGGTGAACACTGAAGCTTTCTTT